This TCR beta chain appears in the sequencing data of a study of CD8 T cells in ankylosing spondylitis (dated by TCRdb to 2016 to 2017). With respect to the entire study: T cell receptor beta repertoires were profiled in healthy donors and ankylosing spondylitis patients so that disease-linked TCR variants could be found. The full study cohort comprised around 25 ankylosing spondylitis patients and about a hundred healthy donors. Peripheral blood was sampled, and synovial fluid was additionally collected from ankylosing spondylitis patients. Overall study results and their limits: Significant enrichment of the disease-linked clones was reported in matched synovial fluid samples from ankylosing spondylitis patients. In peripheral blood, the disease-linked clones were found at relatively low frequencies and had a CD8+ phenotype. A TCR beta motif of several highly homologous amino acid variants appeared characteristic of blood from ankylosing spondylitis patients. Some of the motif variants had been reported before in the synovial fluid and blood of reactive arthritis patients, a finding that suggests common disease-initiation mechanisms.

Including the terminal cysteine and phenylalanine, the CDR3 comprises 12 residues. The entry retains the CDR3 DNA only, 36 bases that are in frame from base 1. The V and J ends are trimmed by 1 base and 1 base, leaving 4 bases between them. CDR1 and CDR2, per the germline V gene (reference sequence), are GTSNPN and SVGIG. Sequencing used an Illumina HiSeq 2500. Quantitative 5'-RACE with molecular barcodes was used to prepare TCR beta libraries. Turning to the authors' computational methods: Disease-linked TCR variants were identified with a new computational method built on a probabilistic model of VDJ rearrangement. Using fastp trimming at Q25 and MiXCR clonotype assembly, TCRdb reanalyzed the public sequencing data and kept in-frame beta chains. CDR3 protein sequences are deduplicated, and each keeps its most common genes and DNA. In this record, the V and J calls reflect TCRdb's handling and not the investigators' own analysis. This sample lists around 450,000 distinct CDR3 sequences; roughly a quarter were detected once. Roughly 0.9% of the sample rests with the top ten.

This clonotype was found a few times. No antigen is known for it. No per-base quality is available; no much larger clone lies one base away. This TCR came from a male donor with ankylosing spondylitis. The sequence links TRBV30 to TRBJ1-2; no confident D gene assignment can be made. The sample taken for sequencing was blood, either unsorted or a sorted T cell fraction (not recorded which). The CDR3 region reads CAWSGDNYGYTF. The sequenced DNA is TGTGCCTGGAGTGGGGATAACTATGGCTACACCTTC.